This T cell receptor beta chain comes out of a study of blood T cell repertoires in COVID-19. Study-wide background: Both acute and convalescent COVID-19 samples were obtained from the United States, Italy and Spain. Nucleic acid was either cDNA or gDNA, and it came from T cells, B-cell-depleted T cells, or PBMCs.

The cohort comprised adults aged roughly 18 to 95 years residing in around 25 US areas. Assignments of participants to cohorts depended upon their own reported clinical history. V was shortened by 0 bases and J by 0 bases, with 8 bases between the two germline ends. The CDR3 runs to 16 residues. Per germline, CDR1 LGHNA and CDR2 YSLEER. Measured with immunoSEQ multiplex PCR; TCRdb has only the in-frame clones, and not every one. Seen here are hundreds of thousands of clones, over 75% observed once, and the top ten hold around 1%. The material sequenced was PBMCs or T cells enriched from blood (not recorded which). The origin of this receptor is a woman aged 25-40 years who had recovered from COVID-19. The chain couples TRBV4-3 to TRBJ1-4; the D is unclear. CDR3: CASSQDQIATNEKLFF. Written as DNA, the CDR3 is TGCGCCAGCAGCCAAGATCAGATCGCAACTAATGAAAAACTGTTTTTT.